This T cell receptor beta chain was recorded in a study of T-cell reconstitution after alpha-beta-depleted transplantation in children. Preparation of the TCRbeta library involved a method that used unique molecular identifiers. Each CDR3 protein gets one entry after TCRdb re-called the PCR reads with MiXCR. The sample contains about 540,000 distinct CDR3 sequences, about 18% of which appear only once. Germline values: CDR1 SGHRS, CDR2 YFSETQ. CDR3 size: 14 residues. Trimming cost V 5 bases and J 2 bases; bases outside gene matches: 6. Sequenced here: PBMCs from the stem cell graft donor, sampled from the stem cell graft. This TCR was recovered from a human donor who donated a stem cell graft to a child with acute lymphoblastic leukemia. The chain uses TRBV5-1 and TRBJ1-1; TRBD1 matches at 7 bases. Here the CDR3 DNA reads TGCGCCAGCAGAACAGGGGACCTTAACACTGAAGCTTTCTTT. It codes for CASRTGDLNTEAFF. Using reference TRBV5-1 and TRBJ1-1 for the parts outside the CDR3, the full variable domain is KAGVTQTPRYLIKTRGQQVTLSCSPISGHRSVSWYQQTPGQGLQFLFEYFSETQRNKGNFPGRFSGRQFSNSRSEMNVSTLELGDSALYLCASRTGDLNTEAFFGQGTRLTVV.